Listed below are T cell receptor beta chains from one sample, sequenced in a study of cytomegalovirus exposure and HLA in healthy donors. The method was immunoSEQ multiplex PCR; TCRdb's version includes in-frame clones alone and lacks a portion of them. Of 200,000 to 250,000 clones listed, 80% to 90% are singletons. The sample comprised PBMCs. The receptor source for this set is a man aged 25-45 years in good health and CMV-seronegative. The CDR3 runs from the conserved cysteine through the conserved F or W. D genes are given only for firm matches. Size values are once, few and many counts, or a class for expanded clones, and some rows have none.

CDR3	DNA	size	V	J	D
CASSIGTGGRETQYF	TGTGCCAGTAGTATTGGGACAGGGGGGCGAGAGACCCAGTACTTC	NA	TRBV19	TRBJ2-5	TRBD1
CASSSGLAGRGDTQYF	TGTGCCAGTAGTTCGGGACTAGCGGGGCGGGGAGATACGCAGTATTTT	few	TRBV19	TRBJ2-3	TRBD2
CASSQDIQTGGAGYGYTF	TGTGCCAGCAGCCAAGACATTCAGACAGGGGGCGCAGGCTATGGCTACACCTTC	NA	TRBV4-2	TRBJ1-2	TRBD1
CASSEGTEAFF	TGTGCCAGCTCCGAGGGTACTGAAGCTTTCTTT	once	TRBV28	TRBJ1-1	NA
CASSPSTGVGTDTQYF	TGTGCCAGCAGCCCCTCTACAGGGGTGGGCACAGATACGCAGTATTTT	few	TRBV5-4	TRBJ2-3	TRBD1
CASSLGTGESNEKLFF	TGTGCCAGCAGCTTGGGCACAGGGGAATCTAATGAAAAACTGTTTTTT	NA	TRBV5-6	TRBJ1-4	TRBD1
CASSPYMLELFF	TGTGCCAGCAGTCCATACATGTTGGAGCTGTTTTTT	NA	TRBV6-1	TRBJ2-2	NA
CASSRGQGALTYGYTF	TGTGCCAGCTCGCGCGGACAGGGGGCCCTGACCTATGGCTACACCTTC	once	TRBV18	TRBJ1-2	TRBD1
CASSEYGQGIHEQYF	TGTGCCAGCAGTGAATATGGACAGGGGATCCACGAGCAGTACTTC	NA	TRBV25-1	TRBJ2-7	TRBD1
CASRLGLALTTGELFF	TGTGCCAGCAGGTTGGGACTAGCGTTGACCACCGGGGAGCTGTTTTTT	NA	TRBV2	TRBJ2-2	TRBD2
CASRGRGSQTEAFF	TGTGCCAGCAGGGGCCGAGGGAGTCAGACTGAAGCTTTCTTT	NA	TRBV6-1	TRBJ1-1	NA
CASSTRTGNTDTQYF	TGTGCCAGCAGCACTCGGACAGGGAACACAGATACGCAGTATTTT	NA	TRBV7-2	TRBJ2-3	TRBD1
CSARDGHTQYF	TGCAGTGCTAGAGATGGGCATACGCAGTATTTT	once	TRBV20-1	TRBJ2-3	NA
CASSLGGTDLAKNIQYF	TGCGCCAGCAGCTTAGGGGGGACAGACCTAGCCAAAAACATTCAGTACTTC	NA	TRBV5-1	TRBJ2-4	NA
CASSSGGATDTQYF	TGTGCCAGCAGTAGCGGGGGGGCCACAGATACGCAGTATTTT	NA	TRBV28	TRBJ2-3	TRBD2
CASSLAVIRSSYNEQFF	TGCGCCAGCAGCTTGGCCGTCATCCGGAGCTCCTACAATGAGCAGTTCTTC	NA	TRBV5-1	TRBJ2-1	NA
CASSLPLVNTEAFF	TGTGCCAGCAGTCTCCCCTTAGTGAACACTGAAGCTTTCTTT	NA	TRBV28	TRBJ1-1	NA
CASSLGDGYYGYTF	TGTGCCAGCAGCTTAGGCGACGGGTACTATGGCTACACCTTC	NA	TRBV11-2	TRBJ1-2	NA
CASSKSGGAEETQYF	TGTGCCAGCAGCAAGAGCGGGGGGGCCGAAGAGACCCAGTACTTC	NA	TRBV7-3	TRBJ2-5	TRBD2
CASSSWTGWSYEQYF	TGTGCCAGCAGTTCCTGGACAGGGTGGTCCTACGAGCAGTACTTC	NA	TRBV28	TRBJ2-7	TRBD1
CASRTIIHEQYF	TGTGCCAGCAGGACTATCATCCACGAGCAGTACTTC	NA	TRBV2	TRBJ2-7	NA
CASSQTGRPISNSPLHF	TGTGCCAGCAGTCAAACAGGGCGCCCCATTTCTAATTCACCCCTCCACTTT	once	TRBV11-2	TRBJ1-6	NA
CASSYRDRGRGGYTF	TGTGCCAGCAGTTACCGGGACAGGGGGCGCGGCGGCTACACCTTC	few	TRBV6-5	TRBJ1-2	TRBD1
CATSRGYRGYEQYF	TGTGCCACCAGCAGAGGCTACCGGGGCTACGAGCAGTACTTC	NA	TRBV15	TRBJ2-7	NA
CASRSTGYNEQFF	TGTGCCAGCAGATCGACAGGGTATAATGAGCAGTTCTTC	NA	TRBV27	TRBJ2-1	TRBD1
CSAIYYGYTF	TGCAGTGCTATATACTATGGCTACACCTTC	NA	TRBV20-1	TRBJ1-2	NA
CASSLAGDYNEQFF	TGCGCCAGCAGTCTAGCGGGGGACTACAATGAGCAGTTCTTC	NA	TRBV4-1	TRBJ2-1	TRBD2
CASSPSVLAKNIQYF	TGCGCCAGCAGCCCCAGCGTGTTAGCCAAAAACATTCAGTACTTC	NA	TRBV4-1	TRBJ2-4	NA
CASSGRQGPQYF	TGTGCCAGCAGTGGTCGACAGGGCCCCCAGTACTTC	NA	TRBV6-1	TRBJ2-5	TRBD1
CASSRQGFQPQHF	TGTGCCAGCAGTAGACAGGGATTTCAGCCCCAGCATTTT	NA	TRBV27	TRBJ1-5	TRBD1
CASSLPGGWLDKCRTSNQPQHF	TGTGCCAGCAGCTTACCGGGGGGGTGGCTTGACAAGTGTCGTACTAGCAATCAGCCCCAGCATTTT	NA	TRBV13	TRBJ1-5	NA
CASSFSSGGYQETQYF	TGTGCCAGCAGTTTCTCTAGCGGGGGGTACCAAGAGACCCAGTACTTC	NA	TRBV28	TRBJ2-5	TRBD2
CASSLVQGTGYGYTF	TGTGCCAGCAGCTTAGTTCAAGGGACAGGCTATGGCTACACCTTC	few	TRBV7-8	TRBJ1-2	TRBD1
CASTRDTLNTGELFF	TGCGCCAGCACCCGGGACACCTTAAACACCGGGGAGCTGTTTTTT	NA	TRBV5-1	TRBJ2-2	NA
CASSRDRYTGELFF	TGTGCCAGCAGTAGGGACAGGTACACCGGGGAGCTGTTTTTT	NA	TRBV2	TRBJ2-2	TRBD1
CASSQATGGGFYEQYF	TGCGCCAGCAGCCAAGCGACAGGGGGCGGGTTCTACGAGCAGTACTTC	NA	TRBV4-1	TRBJ2-7	TRBD1